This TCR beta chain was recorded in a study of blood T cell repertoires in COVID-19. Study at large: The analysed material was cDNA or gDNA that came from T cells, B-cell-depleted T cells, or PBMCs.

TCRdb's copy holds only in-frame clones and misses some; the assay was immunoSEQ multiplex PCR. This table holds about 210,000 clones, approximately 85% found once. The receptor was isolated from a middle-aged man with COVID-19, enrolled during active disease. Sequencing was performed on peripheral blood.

The CDR3 loop reads CASSYGLAGENEQFF. The DNA for the CDR3 is TGTGCCAGCAGTTACGGGCTAGCGGGGGAAAATGAGCAGTTCTTC. The V gene is TRBV6-5, the J gene TRBJ2-1; TRBD2 matches 10 bases. CDR1 is MNHEY and CDR2 is SVGAGI in the germline V gene. The CDR3 sequence is 15 residues long. Trimming removed 2 bases from V and 7 bases from J; junction bases left unmatched: 5.